This TCR beta chain was documented in a study of shared clonotypes between healthy human individuals. The CDR3 spans 15 residues. Trimming removed 4 bases from V and 7 bases from J; junction bases left unmatched: 11. The germline CDR1 and CDR2 sequences are SGHTA and FQGNSA. The assay was immunoSEQ multiplex PCR, and TCRdb's table has in-frame clones only and misses some. The sample has fewer than 1.8 million clones, 98% to 99% seen once. General study results and limits: Shared across several donors were 5% to 6% of the naive CD4 clonotypes. Unshared clonotypes carried lower generation probabilities than those common to all four donors. The genetic and exposure-history diversity represented was limited by few donors. Estimated richness values were generally larger in naive subsets than in memory subsets.

With respect to this clone: Antigen unknown.

The sequence was collected from a man younger than 45 in good health. Sample: naive CD4+ T cells sorted from blood. Described subset: CD45RA+ positively selected. V is TRBV7-2 and J is TRBJ1-2, with TRBD1 matching 8 bases. The CDR3 coding sequence is TGTGCCAGCAGCTACTCACGACAGGGGATAAGTGGCTACACCTTC. Translation gives CASSYSRQGISGYTF.